The 4 T cell receptor beta chains below come from one sample, sequenced in a study of shared T cell receptors in the human thymus. Method: immunoSEQ multiplex PCR; TCRdb's copy keeps in-frame clones and lacks some. The sample carries some 700,000 clones, 80% to 90% recorded once. The same data also contributed to another study, on human thymus T cells.

Material: thymocytes. All receptors derive from a girl in the first two years of life with a congenital heart defect.

This clone was seen just once. The genes are TRBV5-1 and TRBJ1-1; TRBD1 aligns across 8 bases. The CDR3 length is 19 residues. Trimming cost V 2 bases and J 4 bases; bases outside gene matches: 19. The V gene's germline CDR1 is SGHRS and CDR2 YFSETQ. CDR3 in DNA: TGCGCCAGCAGCTTCTACATGCTTGGACAGGGCGATGGTGCCACTGAAGCTTTCTTT. Translation gives CASSFYMLGQGDGATEAFF.

This chain links TRBV6-5 with TRBJ2-1; 9 nucleotides agree with TRBD2. V lost 1 base, J lost 7 bases, and 8 bases stayed unmatched. In germline, CDR1 is MNHEY, CDR2 SVGAGI. There are 16 residues in the CDR3. CDR3 in DNA: TGTGCCAGCAGTTACTTAGGGCGGGGGGGCGGTAATGAGCAGTTCTTC. Residues: CASSYLGRGGGNEQFF.

This clone was detected only a few times. The chain couples TRBV6-1 to TRBJ1-1; TRBD1 agrees at 8 bases. Looked up from germline, CDR1 is MNHNS and CDR2 is SASEGT. This CDR3 is built from 14 residues. V lost 6 bases to trimming and J lost 3 bases; unmatched junction nucleotides: 6. This chain's CDR3 is CASRQTQGDTEAFF. DNA for the CDR3: TGTGCCAGCAGACAAACACAGGGGGACACTGAAGCTTTCTTT.

The gene calls are TRBV6-6 and TRBJ1-1; 8 nucleotides match TRBD1. The V and J ends lost 6 bases and 10 bases, in that order; junction bases with no gene match: 7. The CDR3 covers 12 residues. CDR1 is MNHNY and CDR2 is SVGAGI in the germline V gene (reference sequence). This CDR3 is CASRQGEGRAFF. In nucleotides, the CDR3 is TGTGCCAGCAGACAGGGGGAAGGTAGAGCTTTCTTT.